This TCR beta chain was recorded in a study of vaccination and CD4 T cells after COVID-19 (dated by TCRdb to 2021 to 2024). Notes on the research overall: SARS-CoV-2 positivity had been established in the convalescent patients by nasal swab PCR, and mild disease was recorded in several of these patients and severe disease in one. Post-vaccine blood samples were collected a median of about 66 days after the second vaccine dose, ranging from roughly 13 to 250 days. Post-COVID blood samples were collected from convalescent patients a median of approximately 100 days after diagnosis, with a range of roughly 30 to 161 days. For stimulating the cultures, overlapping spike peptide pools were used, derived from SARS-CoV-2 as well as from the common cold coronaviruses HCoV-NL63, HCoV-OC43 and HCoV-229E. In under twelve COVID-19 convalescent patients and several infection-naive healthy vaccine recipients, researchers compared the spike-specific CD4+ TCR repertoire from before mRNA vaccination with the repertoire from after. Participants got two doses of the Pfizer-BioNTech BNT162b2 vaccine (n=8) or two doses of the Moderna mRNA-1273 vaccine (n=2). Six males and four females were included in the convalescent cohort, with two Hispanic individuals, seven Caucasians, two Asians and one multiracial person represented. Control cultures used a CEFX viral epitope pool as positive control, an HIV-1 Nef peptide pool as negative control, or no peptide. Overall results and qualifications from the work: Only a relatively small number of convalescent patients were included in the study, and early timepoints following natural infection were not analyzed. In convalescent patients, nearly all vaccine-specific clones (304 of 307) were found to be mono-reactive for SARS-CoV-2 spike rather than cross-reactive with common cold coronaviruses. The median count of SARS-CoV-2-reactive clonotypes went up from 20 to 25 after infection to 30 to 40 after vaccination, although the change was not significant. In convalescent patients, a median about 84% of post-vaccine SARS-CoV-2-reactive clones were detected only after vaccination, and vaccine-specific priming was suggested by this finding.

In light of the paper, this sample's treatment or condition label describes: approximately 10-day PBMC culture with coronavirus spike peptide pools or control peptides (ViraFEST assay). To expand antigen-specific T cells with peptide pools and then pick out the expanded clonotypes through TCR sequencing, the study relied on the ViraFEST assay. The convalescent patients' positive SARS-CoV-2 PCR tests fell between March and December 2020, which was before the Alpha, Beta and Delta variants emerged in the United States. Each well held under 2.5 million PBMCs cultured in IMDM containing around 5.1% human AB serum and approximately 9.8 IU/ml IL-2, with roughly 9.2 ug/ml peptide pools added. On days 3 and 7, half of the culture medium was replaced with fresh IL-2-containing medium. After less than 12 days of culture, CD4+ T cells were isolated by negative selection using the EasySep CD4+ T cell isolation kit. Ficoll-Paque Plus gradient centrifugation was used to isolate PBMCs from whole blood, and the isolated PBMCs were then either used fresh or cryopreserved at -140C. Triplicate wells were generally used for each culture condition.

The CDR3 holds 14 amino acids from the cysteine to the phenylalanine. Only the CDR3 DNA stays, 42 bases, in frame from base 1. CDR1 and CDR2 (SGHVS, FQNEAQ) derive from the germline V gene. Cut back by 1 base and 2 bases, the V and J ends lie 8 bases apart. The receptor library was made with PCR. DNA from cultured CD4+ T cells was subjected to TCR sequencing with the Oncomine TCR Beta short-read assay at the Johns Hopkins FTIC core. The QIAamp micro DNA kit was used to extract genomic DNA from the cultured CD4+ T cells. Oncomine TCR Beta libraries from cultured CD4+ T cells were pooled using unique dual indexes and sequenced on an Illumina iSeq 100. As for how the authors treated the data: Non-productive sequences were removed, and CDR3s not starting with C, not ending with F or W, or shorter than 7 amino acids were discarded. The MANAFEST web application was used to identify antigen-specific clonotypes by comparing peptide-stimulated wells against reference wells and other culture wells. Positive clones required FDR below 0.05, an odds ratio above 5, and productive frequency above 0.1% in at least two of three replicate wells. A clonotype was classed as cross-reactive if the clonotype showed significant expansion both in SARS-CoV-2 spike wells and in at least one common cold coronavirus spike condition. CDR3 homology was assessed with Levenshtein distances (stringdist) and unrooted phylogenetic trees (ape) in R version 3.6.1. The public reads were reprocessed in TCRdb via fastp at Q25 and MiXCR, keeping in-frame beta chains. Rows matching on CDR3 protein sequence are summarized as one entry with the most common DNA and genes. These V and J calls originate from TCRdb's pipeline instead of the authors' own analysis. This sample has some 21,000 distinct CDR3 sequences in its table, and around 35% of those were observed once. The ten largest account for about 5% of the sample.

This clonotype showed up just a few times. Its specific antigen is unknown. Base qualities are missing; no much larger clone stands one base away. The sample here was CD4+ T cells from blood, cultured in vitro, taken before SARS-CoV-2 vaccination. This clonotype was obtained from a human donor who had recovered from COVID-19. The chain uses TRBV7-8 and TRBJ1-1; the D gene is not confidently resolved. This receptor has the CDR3 CASSLDGFNTEAFF. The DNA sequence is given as TGTGCCAGCAGCTTAGACGGGTTCAACACTGAAGCTTTCTTT. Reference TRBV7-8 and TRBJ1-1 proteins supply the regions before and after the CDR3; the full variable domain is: GAGVSQSPRYKVAKRGQDVALRCDPISGHVSLFWYQQALGQGPEFLTYFQNEAQLDKSGLPSDRFFAERPEGSVSTLKIQRTQQEDSAVYLCASSLDGFNTEAFFGQGTRLTVV.